The 29 T cell receptor beta chains listed next were all sequenced from one sample in a study of CD8 T cells in ankylosing spondylitis. TCRdb reprocessed the 5' RACE reads via MiXCR and lists one record per CDR3 protein. The sample has 250,000 to 350,000 distinct CDR3 sequences; approximately 20% are singletons. Sequencing input: blood, either unsorted or a sorted T cell fraction (not recorded which). Every receptor here comes from a male donor with ankylosing spondylitis or in good health (not recorded which).

The chain links TRBV7-3 to TRBJ1-1; D is ambiguous. The CDR3 contains 15 residues. Germline assignment: CDR1 SGHTA and CDR2 FQGTGA. Trimming shortened V by 5 bases and J by 1 base, and 14 bases separated the two germline ends. The CDR3 bases are TGTGCCAGCAGCCCTGATGCAGTGGGGAACACTGAAGCTTTCTTT. This sequence encodes CASSPDAVGNTEAFF.

The chain joins TRBV10-3 to TRBJ2-2; D assignment may be TRBD1 or TRBD2 (7 bases each). The CDR3 extends over 17 amino acids. CDR1 and CDR2 from the germline V gene are ENHRY and SYGVKD. The germline V and J ends were trimmed by 11 bases and 5 bases, with 27 bases remaining between them. CDR3 amino acids: CAGRETGLRRGTGELFF. The CDR3 nucleotides are TGTGCCGGGAGGGAGACAGGGCTCCGAAGAGGGACCGGGGAGCTGTTTTTT.

The gene calls are TRBV15 and TRBJ2-4; D is possibly TRBD1 (5 bases). The CDR3 is made up of 14 amino acids. CDR1 LNHNV and CDR2 YYDKDF come from the germline V gene (reference sequence). V lost 0 bases to trimming and J lost 6 bases, with 9 bases between them. The CDR3 here is CATSRDLGPNIQYF. The CDR3 DNA follows: TGTGCCACCAGCAGAGATCTGGGGCCAAACATTCAGTACTTC. Using reference TRBV15 and TRBJ2-4 for the parts outside the CDR3, the full variable domain is DAMVIQNPRYQVTQFGKPVTLSCSQTLNHNVMYWYQQKSSQAPKLLFHYYDKDFNNEADTPDNFQSRRPNTSFCFLDIRSPGLGDTAMYLCATSRDLGPNIQYFGAGTRLSVL.

This clonotype was seen at least ten times. The chain joins TRBV20-1 to TRBJ2-1; D is undetermined. The germline CDR1 and CDR2 sequences are DFQATT and SNEGSKA (reference sequence). This CDR3 has 14 residues. V lost 3 bases and J lost 4, with 13 bases in between. CDR3 residues: CSASTSKGYNEQFF. CDR3 DNA: TGCAGTGCTAGCACCTCGAAGGGTTACAATGAGCAGTTCTTC.

The table lists this clonotype with a few counts. The V and J genes are TRBV12-3 or TRBV12-4 and TRBJ2-1, with 7 bases identical to TRBD1. V was pared by 4 bases and J by 1 base, with 4 bases of the junction left unmatched. The CDR3 is made up of 15 amino acids. The CDR3 bases are TGTGCCAGCAGTTCGTCGACAGGGTCCTACAATGAGCAGTTCTTC. Its protein is CASSSSTGSYNEQFF.

This clonotype was found a few times. The chain couples TRBV10-3 to TRBJ1-2, with D possibly TRBD1 on 6 matching bases. The V gene's germline CDR1 is ENHRY and CDR2 SYGVKD. Trimming removed 4 bases at V and 2 bases at J, with 11 bases between. CDR3 length: 14 residues. The CDR3 protein is CAISGDKGNYGYTF. CDR3 in DNA: TGTGCCATCAGTGGGGACAAGGGGAACTATGGCTACACCTTC.

This clonotype has at least ten counts. This chain joins TRBV6-5 and TRBJ1-4, with TRBD1 matching over 8 bases. There are 17 residues in the CDR3. Germline trimming cut 2 bases from V and 7 bases from J; bases unmatched to any gene: 12. Germline V lookup: CDR1 MNHEY, CDR2 SVGAGI. The CDR3 region is CASSYATLQGAGEKLFF. As DNA, the CDR3 is TGTGCCAGCAGTTACGCTACTCTGCAGGGGGCTGGTGAAAAACTGTTTTTT.

V gene TRBV7-3 combines with J gene TRBJ2-7; D uncertain. Germline values: CDR1 SGHTA, CDR2 FQGTGA. The CDR3 has 14 amino acids. Trimming left V 9 bases short and J 5 bases short, with 20 bases between. The CDR3, as DNA: TGTGCCAGTTCCTCCGGGCCCTGTATCCACGAGCAGTACGTC. It translates to CASSSGPCIHEQYV.

The chain carries TRBV7-2 and TRBJ2-1; 9 nucleotides match TRBD2. Germline-derived CDR1 and CDR2 are SGHTA and FQGNSA. CDR3 length: 15 residues. The V segment lost 0 bases and the J segment 9 bases; nucleotides outside the gene matches: 6. The CDR3 nucleotides read TGTGCCAGCAGCTTAGCGGGACTAGCAGGTCCTGAGCAGTTCTTC. Translation gives CASSLAGLAGPEQFF.

This clonotype was observed a few times. The rearrangement uses TRBV3-1 and TRBJ2-1, with TRBD2 matching 9 bases. Losses at the gene ends were 0 bases for V and 6 bases for J; bases not matched to a gene: 3. Germline assignment: CDR1 LGHDT and CDR2 YNNKEL (reference sequence). The CDR3 is made up of 15 amino acids. The CDR3 nucleotides are TGTGCCAGCAGCCAAGAAGCGGGAGGAAGCAATGAGCAGTTCTTC. It yields the protein CASSQEAGGSNEQFF.

This clonotype was counted many times. The genes are TRBV6-5 and TRBJ2-2; 7 nucleotides agree with TRBD2. Germline V CDR1 and CDR2: MNHEY, SVGAGI. The CDR3 runs 16 residues. Trimming at V came to 0 bases and at J to 3 bases, leaving 4 bases not matched to a gene. Written as DNA, the CDR3 is TGTGCCAGCAGTTACTCGAAACGGGGGGACACCGGGGAGCTGTTTTTT. Its translation: CASSYSKRGDTGELFF.

There are a few counts of this clonotype. The rearrangement joins TRBV10-3 to TRBJ2-1; D is unclear. Trimming removed 7 bases from V and 7 bases from J, with 14 bases in between. The length of the CDR3 is 13 residues. CDR1 and CDR2 (germline): ENHRY, SYGVKD. Here the CDR3 reads CAINDVALNEQFF. The CDR3 DNA reads TGTGCCATCAACGACGTCGCCCTTAATGAGCAGTTCTTC.

The chain joins TRBV6-2 or TRBV6-3 to TRBJ2-1, with TRBD2 matching over 8 bases. Trimming at V came to 5 bases and at J to 6 bases, leaving 12 bases not matched to a gene. CDR1 is MNHEY, CDR2 SVGEGT, per germline. The CDR3 totals 16 residues. CDR3 loop: CASSLPGLGSGNEQFF. The CDR3 DNA follows: TGTGCCAGCAGTCTACCGGGACTAGGATCCGGCAATGAGCAGTTCTTC.

The J gene is TRBJ2-7, the V gene TRBV7-2, with 9 nucleotides matching TRBD2. The CDR3 spans 17 residues. CDR1 SGHTA and CDR2 FQGNSA come from the germline V gene. V dropped 5 bases and J dropped 5; count of bases not matched to a gene: 16. The CDR3 nucleotides read TGTGCCAGCAGCCCAACCCGGACTAGCGATCATTTGGACGAGCAGTACGTC. It is translated as CASSPTRTSDHLDEQYV.

This clonotype was counted many times. The chain recombines TRBV20-1 with TRBJ1-3; D gene uncertain. The CDR3 runs 14 residues. V lost 3 bases and J 1 base, leaving 10 bases between the germline ends. Germline-derived CDR1 and CDR2 are DFQATT and SNEGSKA (reference sequence). Written as DNA, the CDR3 is TGCAGTGCTAGGCCAGGATTTTCTGGAAACACCATATATTTT. Its protein product is CSARPGFSGNTIYF.

The V gene is TRBV11-2, the J gene TRBJ2-5; D is undetermined. The V gene lost 0 bases and the J gene lost 5 bases, with 7 bases spanning the gap. CDR1 and CDR2 from the germline V gene are SGHAT and FQNNGV. The CDR3 extends over 13 amino acids. The CDR3 here is CASSLDFAETQYF. The CDR3 nucleotides read TGTGCCAGCAGCTTAGATTTCGCGGAGACCCAGTACTTC. The whole variable domain, remainder taken from reference TRBV11-2 and TRBJ2-5, is EAGVAQSPRYKIIEKRQSVAFWCNPISGHATLYWYQQILGQGPKLLIQFQNNGVVDDSQLPKDRFSAERLKGVDSTLKIQPAKLEDSAVYLCASSLDFAETQYFGPGTRLLVL.

The chain carries TRBV5-1 and TRBJ1-4; D gene unclear. The CDR3 is 15 amino acids. V lost 2 bases and J 1 base, leaving 9 bases between the germline ends. CDR1 SGHRS and CDR2 YFSETQ come from the germline V gene. In DNA, the CDR3 is TGCGCCAGCAGCTTCATGGCACAAACTAATGAAAAACTGTTTTTT. Amino acid sequence: CASSFMAQTNEKLFF.

This clonotype was picked up a small number of times. The V gene is TRBV5-1, the J gene TRBJ1-3; 8 bases fit TRBD1. V lost 0 bases, J lost 0 bases, and 8 bases stayed unmatched. The CDR3 length is 18 residues. Germline-derived CDR1 and CDR2 are SGHRS and YFSETQ. The CDR3 region is CASSLDAGGHLSGNTIYF. In nucleotides, the CDR3 is TGCGCCAGCAGCTTGGATGCAGGGGGCCATCTCTCTGGAAACACCATATATTTT.

This clonotype was recorded a few times. The chain uses TRBV24-1 and TRBJ2-3; 7 nucleotides match TRBD1. V was clipped by 4 bases and J by 0 bases; unmatched bases: 6. The CDR3 extends over 16 amino acids. Per germline, CDR1 KGHDR and CDR2 SFDVKD. CDR3 region: CATSEDRDRSTDTQYF. CDR3 nucleotide sequence: TGTGCCACCAGTGAGGACCGGGACAGAAGCACAGATACGCAGTATTTT.

In its sample, this clonotype was seen a few times. The V gene is TRBV15, the J gene TRBJ1-5; D not resolved. V was pared by 3 bases and J by 4 bases, with 10 bases between. Germline V gene data show CDR1 as LNHNV and CDR2 as YYDKDF (reference sequence). The CDR3 runs to 14 residues. The CDR3 DNA is TGTGCCACCAGCAGTGTCATGTGGAATCAGCCCCAGCATTTT. This gives the protein CATSSVMWNQPQHF. The variable domain in full, completed from reference TRBV15 and TRBJ1-5, reads DAMVIQNPRYQVTQFGKPVTLSCSQTLNHNVMYWYQQKSSQAPKLLFHYYDKDFNNEADTPDNFQSRRPNTSFCFLDIRSPGLGDTAMYLCATSSVMWNQPQHFGDGTRLSIL.

This clonotype was counted a few times. The rearrangement joins TRBV6-2 or TRBV6-3 to TRBJ2-7; D perhaps matches TRBD1 (5 bases). The ends were cut back, 4 bases at V and 0 bases at J, with 7 bases in the middle. Germline loops: CDR1 MNHEY, CDR2 SVGEGT. The CDR3 covers 13 residues. CDR3 amino acids: CASSFRVSYEQYV. In nucleotides, the CDR3 is TGTGCCAGCAGTTTCAGGGTCTCCTACGAGCAGTACGTC.

The rearrangement links TRBV5-1 to TRBJ2-3, with TRBD2 matching 8 bases. Germline V CDR1 and CDR2: SGHRS, YFSETQ. The CDR3 has 17 amino acids. V was pared by 0 bases and J by 2 bases, with 8 bases of the junction left unmatched. The CDR3 loop is CASSLVTAGGITDTQYF. The CDR3 nucleotides read TGCGCCAGCAGCTTGGTAACGGCGGGAGGCATCACAGATACGCAGTATTTT.

The V and J genes are TRBV7-3 and TRBJ2-5; 8 bases agree with TRBD2. CDR1 is SGHTA, CDR2 FQGTGA, per germline. CDR3 size: 15 residues. V gave up 5 bases and J gave up 4 bases; unmatched junction bases: 9. CDR3 nucleotide sequence: TGTGCCAGCAGCCCCAGCGGGAGTTCTTTAGAGACCCAGTACTTC. Protein sequence: CASSPSGSSLETQYF.

The gene calls are TRBV9 and TRBJ2-1; 10 nucleotides match TRBD2. J lost 9 bases, V lost 0 bases, and 6 bases had no gene match. The CDR3 loop spans 15 amino acids. Germline V gene data show CDR1 as SGDLS and CDR2 as YYNGEE. CDR3 bases: TGTGCCAGCAGCGTAGTTACTAGCGGGACCAGTGAGCAGTTCTTC. As protein: CASSVVTSGTSEQFF.

The chain carries TRBV3-1 and TRBJ2-1; 9 bases fit TRBD1. This CDR3 contains 15 residues. The germline V gene encodes CDR1 LGHDT and CDR2 YNNKEL (reference sequence). J was trimmed by 6 bases and V by 4 bases; bases with no gene match: 7. CDR3 amino acids: CASSPDRGGFNEQFF. The CDR3 DNA is TGTGCCAGCAGCCCGGACAGGGGAGGGTTCAATGAGCAGTTCTTC.

This clonotype was detected a few times. This chain connects TRBV12-3 or TRBV12-4 to TRBJ2-2; no definite D call. The CDR3 extends over 15 amino acids. V was shortened by 3 bases and J by 2 bases, with 10 bases between the two germline ends. This CDR3 is CASSFLWVNTGELFF. DNA for the CDR3: TGTGCCAGCAGTTTCTTGTGGGTTAACACCGGGGAGCTGTTTTTT.

The chain employs TRBV20-1 and TRBJ2-1; 7 bases align to TRBD2. This CDR3 comprises 14 residues. Trimming took 6 bases from V and 4 from J; bases not matched to a gene: 9. Germline V gives CDR1 DFQATT, CDR2 SNEGSKA (reference sequence). CDR3 protein: CSAPGTTSYNEQFF. The CDR3 region has the DNA TGCAGTGCACCCGGGACTACCTCTTACAATGAGCAGTTCTTC.

The chain is built from TRBV9 and TRBJ1-5; weak D call: TRBD1 (6 bases). Trimming left V 0 bases short and J 7 bases short, with 11 bases between. The germline V gene has CDR1 SGDLS and CDR2 YYNGEE. The CDR3 totals 14 residues. This CDR3 is CASSVGGGPQPQHF. DNA of the CDR3: TGTGCCAGCAGCGTAGGTGGGGGGCCCCAGCCCCAGCATTTT.

The chain links TRBV6-2 or TRBV6-3 to TRBJ2-3; TRBD2 matches at 7 bases. V lost 11 bases, J lost 2 bases, and 10 bases stayed unmatched. There are 14 residues in the CDR3. Germline-derived CDR1 and CDR2 are MNHEY and SVGEGT. CDR3: CAGRSGAHTDTQYF. The CDR3 DNA reads TGTGCCGGCCGAAGCGGGGCGCACACAGATACGCAGTATTTT.